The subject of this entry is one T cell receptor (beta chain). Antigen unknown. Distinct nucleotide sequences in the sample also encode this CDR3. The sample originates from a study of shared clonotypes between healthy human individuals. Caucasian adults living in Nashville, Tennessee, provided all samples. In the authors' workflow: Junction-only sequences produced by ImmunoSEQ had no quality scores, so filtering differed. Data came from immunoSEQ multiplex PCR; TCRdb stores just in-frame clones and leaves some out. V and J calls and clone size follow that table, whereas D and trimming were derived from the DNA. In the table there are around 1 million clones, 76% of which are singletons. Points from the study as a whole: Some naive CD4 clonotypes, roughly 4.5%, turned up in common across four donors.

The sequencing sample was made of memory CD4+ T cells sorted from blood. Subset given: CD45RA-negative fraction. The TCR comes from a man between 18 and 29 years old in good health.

CDR3 nucleotides: TGCGCCAGCAGCTTAAGCGGGGGATCCTACGAGCAGTACTTC. This codes for CASSLSGGSYEQYF. This chain connects TRBV5-1 to TRBJ2-7; 8 bases line up with TRBD2. Unmatched junction bases numbered 2, after V lost 2 bases and J lost 1 base. From germline, CDR1 is SGHRS and CDR2 YFSETQ. The CDR3 has 14 amino acids.